This TCR beta chain is drawn from a study of OX40 agonist ivuxolimab in advanced cancers. The wider study: The dose of intravenous ivuxolimab that patients received every 2 weeks ranged from 0.01 to 10 mg/kg. General study points: CD4+ T cells averaged fewer expanded clones than CD8+ T cells. Specificity for antigen went undetermined in the expanded peripheral T cells.

A note on this clone: Its specificity is unknown.

Blood was sampled at baseline, cycle 4 day 1, and cycle 7 day 1. Sequencing was performed with immunoSEQ multiplex PCR; in TCRdb, only in-frame clones are kept and a portion is missing. This sample has 57,000 or so clones, with roughly 86% found just once. Germline values: CDR1 SGHVS, CDR2 FQNEAQ. V was shortened by 3 bases and J by 3 bases, with 3 bases between the two germline ends. CDR3 size: 13 residues. The source of this sequence is an adult with an advanced solid tumor such as melanoma, head and neck, liver or kidney cancer. The sequencing here drew on CD4+ or CD8+ T cells sorted from blood, taken in a trial of the OX40 agonist ivuxolimab. The V call is TRBV7-8, the J call TRBJ2-6; D is unclear. CDR3 DNA sequence: TGTGCCAGCAGCTTGGGTGGGGCCAACGTCCTGACTTTC. This sequence encodes CASSLGGANVLTF.